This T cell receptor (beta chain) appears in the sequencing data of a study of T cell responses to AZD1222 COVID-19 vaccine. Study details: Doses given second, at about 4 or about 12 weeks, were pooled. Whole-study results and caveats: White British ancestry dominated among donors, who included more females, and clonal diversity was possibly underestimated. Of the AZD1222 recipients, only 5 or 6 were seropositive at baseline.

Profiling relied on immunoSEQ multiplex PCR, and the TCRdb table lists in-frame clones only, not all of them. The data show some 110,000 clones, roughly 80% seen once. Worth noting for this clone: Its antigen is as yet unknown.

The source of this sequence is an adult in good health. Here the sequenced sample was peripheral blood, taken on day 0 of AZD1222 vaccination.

The CDR3 DNA sequence: TGTGCCAGCAGTTATGAACGTCGAGGAGATACGCAGTATTTT. This translates into CASSYERRGDTQYF. The gene calls are TRBV6-6 and TRBJ2-3; D is unclear. There are 14 residues in the CDR3. V was clipped by 3 bases and J by 5 bases, with 12 bases between them. Germline lookup yields CDR1 MNHNY and CDR2 SVGAGI (reference sequence).